These 30 T cell receptor beta chains originate from one sample sequenced in a study of T cell changes during pregnancy in multiple sclerosis. The method was immunoSEQ multiplex PCR; TCRdb's version includes in-frame clones alone and lacks a portion of them. The repertoire holds about 93,000 clones, with roughly 92% as singletons. This sample comprised peripheral blood, obtained after pregnancy. The source is a female donor with multiple sclerosis, enrolled in a pregnancy study.

The V call is TRBV7-6, the J call TRBJ2-2; 8 bases map to TRBD1. Looked up from germline, CDR1 is SGHVS and CDR2 is FNYEAQ. Germline trimming cut 5 bases from V and 0 bases from J; bases unmatched to any gene: 8. This CDR3 has 17 residues. CDR3 coding DNA: TGTGCCAGCAGCCCACGGACAGGGTATTCGAACACCGGGGAGCTGTTTTTT. This codes for CASSPRTGYSNTGELFF.

The chain uses TRBV19 and TRBJ1-2; tentative D call: TRBD1 (5 bases). CDR3 length: 13 residues. CDR1 is LNHDA, CDR2 SQIVND, per germline (reference sequence). The V and J ends lost 3 bases and 2 bases respectively, with 7 bases between them. The DNA of the CDR3 is TGTGCCAGTAGTATGGGGCCGAACTATGGCTACACCTTC. Protein product: CASSMGPNYGYTF.

The CDR3 nucleotides read TGTGCCAGCAGCTCGGAGGCCACTCGGGAGCAGTACTTC. Translated, it gives CASSSEATREQYF. The chain joins TRBV5-6 to TRBJ2-7, with a tentative D call TRBD2 (5 bases). The CDR3 covers 13 residues. V shed 3 bases and J shed 7 bases, with 14 bases lying between them. Germline V gives CDR1 SGHDT, CDR2 YYEEEE.

The chain couples TRBV6-5 to TRBJ2-5, with 12 bases fitting TRBD2. With V trimmed by 2 bases and J by 2 bases, 3 bases remained unmatched. Germline V gene sequence: CDR1 MNHEY, CDR2 SVGAGI. CDR3 length: 16 amino acids. The CDR3 DNA sequence: TGTGCCAGCAGTTACACACTAGCGGGAGGACAAGAGACCCAGTACTTC. This gives the protein CASSYTLAGGQETQYF.

The chain uses TRBV6-5 and TRBJ2-3; D not certain. V gave up 0 bases and J gave up 0 bases, with 10 bases separating them. Germline values: CDR1 MNHEY, CDR2 SVGAGI. There are 16 residues in the CDR3. CDR3 DNA sequence: TGTGCCAGCAGTTACTCCCCCGGTTCTAGCACAGATACGCAGTATTTT. Protein sequence: CASSYSPGSSTDTQYF.

The chain has TRBV14 and TRBJ1-2, with 7 bases identical to TRBD1. The germline CDR1 and CDR2 sequences are SGHDN and FVKESK. CDR3 length: 15 residues. Trimming cost V 3 bases and J 4 bases; bases outside gene matches: 8. CDR3 sequence reads: CASSHGTVKFYGYTF. The DNA for the CDR3 is TGTGCCAGCAGCCATGGGACAGTGAAGTTCTATGGCTACACCTTC.

This clone was found once. Compared with germline, one end of the junction differs, possibly owing to a read error. The chain carries TRBV9 and TRBJ2-2, with D possibly being TRBD2 (6 bases). This CDR3 has 13 amino acids. The germline V gene encodes CDR1 SGDLS and CDR2 YYNGEE. The CDR3 bases are TGTGCCTCGGGACTTTCGAACGCCGGGGAGCTGTTTTTT. Translating gives CASGLSNAGELFF.

The V and J genes are TRBV6-5 and TRBJ2-7; 7 nucleotides agree with TRBD1. CDR1 and CDR2 (germline): MNHEY, SVGAGI. The trim removed 2 bases at V and 3 bases at J, leaving 7 bases unmatched. This CDR3 is built from 15 residues. CDR3: CASSYRAWDSYEQYF. Written as DNA, the CDR3 is TGTGCCAGCAGTTACCGGGCGTGGGACAGCTACGAGCAGTACTTC.

V gene TRBV7-8 combines with J gene TRBJ2-1, with 7 positions matching TRBD1. Trimming removed 1 base from V and 5 bases from J; junction bases left unmatched: 11. The germline gives CDR1 SGHVS, CDR2 FQNEAQ. There are 17 residues in the CDR3. CDR3 nucleotide sequence: TGTGCCAGCAGCTTAGTCAAGTGGCAGGGGGTAGACAATGAGCAGTTCTTC. Protein: CASSLVKWQGVDNEQFF.

This chain connects TRBV5-4 to TRBJ2-7, with D maybe TRBD1 (5 bases). V was shortened by 1 base and J by 7 bases, with 12 bases between the two germline ends. Per the germline V gene, CDR1 is SGHNT and CDR2 is YYREEE (reference sequence). The CDR3 sequence is 13 residues long. Here the CDR3 DNA reads TGTGCCAGCAGCTTGCAGGGCCTCGGGGAGCAGTACTTC. Protein sequence: CASSLQGLGEQYF. The full variable domain, completed using reference TRBV5-4 and TRBJ2-7, is ETGVTQSPTHLIKTRGQQVTLRCSSQSGHNTVSWYQQALGQGPQFIFQYYREEENGRGNFPPRFSGLQFPNYSSELNVNALELDDSALYLCASSLQGLGEQYFGPGTRLTVT.

The J gene is TRBJ1-1, the V gene TRBV29-1; D is undetermined. Trimming removed 4 bases from V and 0 bases from J, with 6 bases in between. Germline V gene lookup returns CDR1 SQVTM and CDR2 ANQGSEA. CDR3 length equals 12 residues. The CDR3 loop is CSVVVVNTEAFF. The CDR3 bases are TGCAGCGTTGTCGTAGTGAACACTGAAGCTTTCTTT.

This rearrangement joins TRBV2 to TRBJ2-1, with 7 bases lining up with TRBD2. The J segment lost 9 bases and the V segment lost 4 bases, leaving 0 bases of the junction unmatched. The V gene's germline CDR1 is SNHLY and CDR2 FYNNEI. The CDR3 covers 11 residues. CDR3 coding DNA: TGTGCCAGCAGTGGCGGGAGTGAGCAGTTCTTC. Residues: CASSGGSEQFF. The full variable domain, its missing parts supplied by reference TRBV2 and TRBJ2-1, is EPEVTQTPSHQVTQMGQEVILRCVPISNHLYFYWYRQILGQKVEFLVSFYNNEISEKSEIFDDQFSVERPDGSNFTLKIRSTKLEDSAMYFCASSGGSEQFFGPGTRLTVL.

The gene calls are TRBV4-3 and TRBJ2-5, with a weak D call TRBD2 (6 bases). Trimming removed 3 bases at V and 1 base at J, with 12 bases between. CDR3 length equals 15 residues. Germline CDR1 reads LGHNA; CDR2 reads YSLEER. CDR3 sequence reads: CASSQEGRPQETQYF. The CDR3 DNA reads as TGCGCCAGCAGCCAGGAGGGTCGCCCCCAAGAGACCCAGTACTTC.

The V gene is TRBV18, the J gene TRBJ2-7, with D tentatively TRBD2 (6 bases). CDR3 length equals 16 residues. CDR1 KGHSH and CDR2 LQKENI come from the germline V gene. The V and J ends lost 2 bases and 4 bases respectively, with 18 bases between them. CDR3 loop: CASSPTEGSVRYEQYF. The DNA for the CDR3 is TGTGCCAGCTCACCAACGGAGGGTTCAGTTCGGTACGAGCAGTACTTC.

The chain is built from TRBV28 and TRBJ1-5; D possibly corresponds to TRBD1 (5 bases). The CDR3 is 17 amino acids. Trimming left V 6 bases short and J 1 base short, with 19 bases between. Germline V gene data show CDR1 as MDHEN and CDR2 as SYDVKM. The CDR3 bases are TGTGCCAGCAGCGAGGCGGGGACCCAGAGGAGCAATCAGCCCCAGCATTTT. As protein: CASSEAGTQRSNQPQHF.

CDR3 amino acids: CASSENGSPGYEQYF. The DNA of the CDR3 is TGTGCCAGTAGTGAAAACGGGAGTCCGGGCTACGAGCAGTACTTC. The rearrangement uses TRBV19 and TRBJ2-7, with a tentative D call TRBD2 (6 bases). V was cut by 5 bases and J by 3 bases, with 17 bases left in between. The CDR3 length is 15 residues. Germline V gene lookup returns CDR1 LNHDA and CDR2 SQIVND (reference sequence).

The J gene is TRBJ2-7, the V gene TRBV4-3; D is possibly TRBD1 (6 bases). CDR1 and CDR2 (germline): LGHNA, YSLEER. CDR3 length: 13 amino acids. The germline V and J ends were trimmed by 1 base and 2 bases, with 6 bases remaining between them. Here the CDR3 reads CASSQGQAYEQYF. CDR3 DNA: TGCGCCAGCAGCCAAGGACAGGCCTACGAGCAGTACTTC.

J is TRBJ2-7 and V is TRBV7-9; a possible D gene is TRBD2 (5 bases). The length of the CDR3 is 14 residues. V dropped 4 bases and J dropped 3 bases, with 13 bases sitting between them. Germline CDR1 and CDR2: SEHNR and FQNEAQ (reference sequence). CDR3 coding DNA: TGTGCCAGCAGCTGGTCGAGAGGGAGCTACGAGCAGTACTTC. Protein sequence: CASSWSRGSYEQYF.

The V and J genes are TRBV19 and TRBJ1-2; D is undetermined. This CDR3 comprises 12 residues. The V end lost 6 bases, the J end lost 8 bases, and 13 bases lay between the germline ends. Per the germline V gene, CDR1 is LNHDA and CDR2 is SQIVND (reference sequence). CDR3 coding DNA: TGTGCCAGTAGGACCGGACTTGGCGGCTACACCTTC. It is translated as CASRTGLGGYTF.

This sequence joins TRBV18 and TRBJ1-2; D gene ambiguous. V lost 0 bases to trimming and J lost 4 bases, with 9 bases between them. Per the germline V gene, CDR1 is KGHSH and CDR2 is LQKENI. The CDR3 is made up of 14 amino acids. CDR3 loop: CASSPPKGSYGYTF. The CDR3 DNA sequence: TGTGCCAGCTCACCACCAAAAGGGAGCTATGGCTACACCTTC.

This rearrangement joins TRBV5-4 to TRBJ2-3, with 10 bases identical to TRBD2. The J segment lost 4 bases and the V segment lost 1 base, leaving 3 bases of the junction unmatched. In germline, CDR1 is SGHNT, CDR2 YYREEE (reference sequence). CDR3 size: 15 residues. This CDR3 reads CASSLSSGGADTQYF. CDR3 bases: TGTGCCAGCAGCTTGTCTAGCGGGGGCGCAGATACGCAGTATTTT.

This clone appeared a few times. The CDR3 is CAWSPGIEAFF. As DNA, the CDR3 is TGTGCCTGGAGTCCAGGTATTGAAGCTTTCTTT. The chain carries TRBV30 and TRBJ1-1; D ambiguous. The CDR3 loop spans 11 amino acids. The germline V gene encodes CDR1 GTSNPN and CDR2 SVGIG (reference sequence). Trimming removed 2 bases from V and 7 bases from J, with 8 bases in between.

The J gene is TRBJ1-6, the V gene TRBV27; TRBD1 is a possible D gene (6 bases). Germline CDR1 is MNHEY and CDR2 is SMNVEV (reference sequence). The CDR3 runs 16 residues. The V and J ends lost 6 bases and 9 bases respectively, with 21 bases between them. Here the CDR3 reads CASSHKLTGYPSPLHF. CDR3 sequence (DNA): TGTGCCAGCAGCCACAAGTTAACAGGGTATCCTTCACCCCTCCACTTT.

The chain is built from TRBV5-1 and TRBJ2-2; 11 positions agree with TRBD2. V gave up 5 bases and J gave up 6 bases; unmatched junction bases: 9. From germline, CDR1 is SGHRS and CDR2 YFSETQ. The CDR3 has 16 residues. CDR3 amino acids: CASSSASGRSAGELFF. DNA of the CDR3: TGCGCCAGCAGTTCTGCTAGCGGGAGGAGCGCCGGGGAGCTGTTTTTT.

The J gene is TRBJ1-2, the V gene TRBV13; 10 bases align to TRBD1. The V segment lost 0 bases and the J segment 8 bases; nucleotides outside the gene matches: 9. The germline gives CDR1 PRHDT, CDR2 FYEKMQ (reference sequence). This CDR3 region has 16 residues. The CDR3 sequence: CASSLGPRDRGYGYTF. The CDR3 DNA sequence: TGTGCCAGCAGCTTAGGCCCCCGGGACAGGGGTTACGGCTACACCTTC.

On this clone: Within the sample, other DNA sequences also encode this same CDR3. This chain links TRBV7-2 with TRBJ2-5, with 9 bases identical to TRBD1. Germline CDR1 and CDR2: SGHTA and FQGNSA. Losses at the gene ends were 6 bases for V and 5 bases for J; bases not matched to a gene: 7. The CDR3 extends over 14 amino acids. The CDR3 nucleotides are TGTGCCAGCAGTCGACAGGGGGGTGGGGAGACCCAGTACTTC. Amino acid sequence: CASSRQGGGETQYF. The complete variable domain, with remaining parts taken from reference TRBV7-2 and TRBJ2-5, reads GAGVSQSPSNKVTEKGKDVELRCDPISGHTALYWYRQSLGQGLEFLIYFQGNSAPDKSGLPSDRFSAERTGGSVSTLTIQRTQQEDSAVYLCASSRQGGGETQYFGPGTRLLVL.

This clone was observed once. The chain uses TRBV6-5 and TRBJ1-1, with a tentative D call TRBD1 (6 bases). V was clipped by 2 bases and J by 5 bases, with 15 bases between them. Looked up from germline, CDR1 is MNHEY and CDR2 is SVGAGI. The CDR3 totals 15 residues. The CDR3 region has the DNA TGTGCCAGCAGTTACATGGACAGCCCGGGGACTGAAGCTTTCTTT. Encoded protein: CASSYMDSPGTEAFF.

J is TRBJ1-1 and V is TRBV19; D uncertain. V lost 7 bases, J lost 4 bases, and 16 bases lay in between. There are 14 residues in the CDR3. In germline, CDR1 is LNHDA, CDR2 SQIVND (reference sequence). In nucleotides, the CDR3 is TGTGCCAGTAAGGACTACCTAGGTGTCACTGAAGCTTTCTTT. Residues: CASKDYLGVTEAFF.

The gene calls are TRBV11-2 and TRBJ2-1, with D perhaps TRBD2 (6 bases). Trimming pared 3 bases from V and 1 base from J, leaving 13 bases between. The germline CDR1 and CDR2 sequences are SGHAT and FQNNGV. CDR3 length equals 16 residues. The CDR3 sequence is CASSLEGRVSYNEQFF. The DNA of the CDR3 is TGTGCCAGCAGCTTGGAGGGACGGGTATCCTACAATGAGCAGTTCTTC.

V usage is TRBV20-1 and J usage is TRBJ1-1; no firm D call. Looked up from germline, CDR1 is DFQATT and CDR2 is SNEGSKA (reference sequence). Trimming cost V 6 bases and J 6 bases, with 11 bases left between them. The CDR3 consists of 11 residues. The DNA of the CDR3 is TGCAGTGCCTCCGACTCCTCTGAAGCTTTCTTT. As protein: CSASDSSEAFF.